Described below is a single TCR beta chain sequence and its context. Its antigen is unidentified. This entry belongs to a study of T cell responses to AZD1222 COVID-19 vaccine. General observations from the study: Baseline serology detected seropositivity in only 6 or 7 AZD1222 recipients. Donor demographics were predominantly white British with a female majority; clonal diversity may be underestimated. Nearly half of the spike-specific TCRs reportedly recognize variant regions that carry no mutations.

The V end was cut by 8 bases, the J end by 0 bases, with 15 bases between. The CDR3 is made up of 15 amino acids. Germline V gives CDR1 SGHTA, CDR2 FQGTGA. The repertoire was sequenced with immunoSEQ multiplex PCR; TCRdb's copy has only in-frame clones and lacks some. In the table there are approximately 150,000 clones, approximately 90% of which are singletons. The TCR comes from an adult in good health. The gene calls are TRBV7-3 and TRBJ2-3; tentatively, D is TRBD2 (6 bases). The sample was peripheral blood, taken on day 0 of AZD1222 vaccination. CDR3 loop: CASQQGGPSTDTQYF. The CDR3 nucleotides are TGTGCCAGCCAACAAGGAGGGCCGAGCACAGATACGCAGTATTTT.